This T cell receptor beta chain derives from a study of spatial heterogeneity in lung cancer. TCRdb redid the calling of the 5' RACE reads with MiXCR, one entry per CDR3 protein. The repertoire holds approximately 1,900 distinct CDR3 sequences, with under 6.5% as singletons. Whole-study findings and limits: For expanded intratumoral alpha and beta TCRs, counts tracked tumor mutation counts.

Germline CDR1 and CDR2: SGHNT and YYREEE (reference sequence). The trim removed 1 base at V and 4 bases at J, leaving 12 bases unmatched. The CDR3 is 17 amino acids. The table lists this clonotype with many counts. The target antigen is unknown. Time point indicated: sample taken at primary tumor resection. J is TRBJ2-7 and V is TRBV5-4; 9 nucleotides match TRBD2. The sample consisted of lung tumor tissue, taken at surgery. The sequence was collected from a male donor with early-stage non-small cell lung cancer. As DNA, the CDR3 is TGTGCCAGCAGCTTGTTGGCTAGCGGGAATAGTCGGTACGAGCAGTACTTC. Its translation: CASSLLASGNSRYEQYF.